The sequence of this TCR beta chain was determined in a study of shared clonotypes between healthy human individuals. Whole-study context: Donors consisted of a couple of women and a few men between 18 and 49.

Sequencing was performed with immunoSEQ multiplex PCR; in TCRdb, only in-frame clones are kept and a portion is missing. The sample shows fewer than 1 million clones, 90% to 97% of them seen only once. With respect to this clone: Its target is unknown.

Naivety among CD8 cells was defined by CD45RO negativity and positive CCR7 selection, thereby excluding terminally differentiated effector memory CD45RA+ cells. Free of recent acute infections or vaccinations, the donors were healthy HIV-negative adults. Everyone who donated was a Caucasian adult who lived in Nashville, Tennessee. Findings of the study overall: A handful of donors showed sharing of about 4.7% of naive CD4 clonotypes.

Germline lookup yields CDR1 MGHRA and CDR2 YSYEKL. This CDR3 contains 19 residues. Between the trimmed V and J ends, which lost 3 bases and 5 bases, there was a span of 25 bases. The receptor comes from a young man in good health. The J gene is TRBJ2-2, the V gene TRBV4-1; TRBD1 or TRBD2 may be the D gene (5 bases each). Input material: naive CD8+ T cells sorted from blood. The CDR3 loop reads CASSHEGRYNLGGTGELFF. CDR3 DNA: TGCGCCAGCAGCCACGAGGGGCGGTATAACCTGGGCGGAACCGGGGAGCTGTTTTTT.